This T cell receptor (beta chain) is from a study of blood T cell repertoires in COVID-19. Per the study methods: By means of reference gene primer amplification, nucleated cell counts were estimated. Method: immunoSEQ multiplex PCR; TCRdb's copy keeps in-frame clones and lacks some. That table gives V, J and clone size, and the DNA gave D and trimming. The data contain roughly 240,000 clones, roughly 90% of them singletons. There are 13 residues in the CDR3. Germline CDR1 SQVTM, CDR2 ANQGSEA. J lost 5 bases, V lost 4 bases, and 5 bases had no gene match. The sequencing sample was made of PBMCs or T cells enriched from blood (not recorded which). The chain links TRBV29-1 to TRBJ2-3; 8 bases align to TRBD2. The TCR was taken from a woman between 25 and 40 years old with acute COVID-19. The CDR3 region has the DNA TGCAGCGTTGGTAGCGGGGCTGGAGATACGCAGTATTTT. Its translation: CSVGSGAGDTQYF.